Presented here are 25 T cell receptor beta chains from one specimen sequenced in a study of blood T cell repertoires in COVID-19. Assay used: immunoSEQ multiplex PCR; TCRdb lists only in-frame clones, some missing. The profile covers about 110,000 clones, with about four fifths appearing a single time and just over 4% taken by the ten largest. Material for sequencing was peripheral blood. The receptor source for this set is a woman in her seventies with acute or convalescent COVID-19.

This clone was observed a handful of times. The genes are TRBV5-4 and TRBJ1-3; D call uncertain. The ends were cut back, 4 bases at V and 3 bases at J, with 8 bases in the middle. Looked up from germline, CDR1 is SGHNT and CDR2 is YYREEE (reference sequence). CDR3 size: 13 residues. The CDR3 nucleotides are TGTGCCAGCAGCCCGAGATATGGAAACACCATATATTTT. It is translated as CASSPRYGNTIYF.

The chain carries TRBV25-1 and TRBJ1-6, with D maybe TRBD1 (6 bases). CDR3 size: 15 residues. Deletions cut 10 bases from V and 0 bases from J, with 13 bases between. Per the germline V gene, CDR1 is MGHDK and CDR2 is SYGVNS. DNA of the CDR3: TGTGCCACCTCGGACAGCGGCTCCTATAATTCACCCCTCCACTTT. It translates to CATSDSGSYNSPLHF.

A remark on this clone: Germline is not matched at one junction end, which may reflect a read error. This sequence joins TRBV9 and TRBJ1-2, with a weak D call TRBD1 (6 bases). Germline values: CDR1 SGDLS, CDR2 YYNGEE. The CDR3 totals 15 residues. For the CDR3, the DNA is TGTGCCAGCAGCTCAGACAGGCCCCCTCAACATCTACTGGCGTTC. It encodes CASSSDRPPQHLLAF.

J is TRBJ2-1 and V is TRBV3-1 (or the pseudogene TRBV3-2); the D is unclear. The length of the CDR3 is 13 residues. Between the trimmed V and J ends, which lost 0 bases and 6 bases, there was a span of 6 bases. Looked up from germline, CDR1 is LGHDT and CDR2 is YNNKEL (reference sequence). The CDR3 DNA follows: TGTGCCAGCAGCCAAGAATTATTCAATGAGCAGTTCTTC. As protein: CASSQELFNEQFF.

V usage is TRBV7-2 and J usage is TRBJ2-3, with 9 nucleotides matching TRBD1. The CDR3 loop spans 14 amino acids. The junction had 1 base not matched to a gene; V was cut back by 3 bases and J by 3 bases. Germline loops: CDR1 SGHTA, CDR2 FQGNSA. The CDR3 protein is CASSFGTGTDTQYF. The CDR3 nucleotides are TGTGCCAGCAGCTTCGGGACAGGGACAGATACGCAGTATTTT.

This clone was recorded once. The chain joins TRBV28 to TRBJ1-4; weak D call: TRBD1 (5 bases). Germline assignment: CDR1 MDHEN and CDR2 SYDVKM. This CDR3 is 14 amino acids long. V was clipped by 5 bases and J by 7 bases, with 14 bases between them. The chain's CDR3 is CASSLRGGAEKLFF. In DNA, the CDR3 is TGTGCCAGCAGTCTTAGGGGTGGGGCTGAAAAACTGTTTTTT.

The genes are TRBV24-1 and TRBJ1-2; D not resolved. From germline, CDR1 is KGHDR and CDR2 SFDVKD. The CDR3 has 12 residues. V shed 3 bases and J shed 8 bases, with 9 bases lying between them. CDR3 nucleotides: TGTGCCACCAGTGATGCTCTGGCAGGCTACACCTTC. Its translation: CATSDALAGYTF.

The V and J genes are TRBV7-2 and TRBJ1-2; D gene unclear. The CDR3 length is 13 residues. Per germline, CDR1 SGHTA and CDR2 FQGNSA. Deletions cut 1 base from V and 4 bases from J, with 7 bases between. The CDR3 region has the DNA TGTGCCAGCAGCTTAGTACAGCCCTATGGCTACACCTTC. This sequence encodes CASSLVQPYGYTF.

The gene calls are TRBV7-2 and TRBJ1-1; D is unresolved. Germline loops: CDR1 SGHTA, CDR2 FQGNSA. The CDR3 covers 14 residues. The V end was cut by 2 bases, the J end by 5 bases, with 12 bases between. CDR3 loop: CASSLMRVRTEAFF. In nucleotides, the CDR3 is TGTGCCAGCAGCTTAATGAGGGTACGGACTGAAGCTTTCTTT. Together with reference TRBV7-2 and TRBJ1-1, the CDR3 gives the full variable domain: GAGVSQSPSNKVTEKGKDVELRCDPISGHTALYWYRQSLGQGLEFLIYFQGNSAPDKSGLPSDRFSAERTGGSVSTLTIQRTQQEDSAVYLCASSLMRVRTEAFFGQGTRLTVV.

In DNA, the CDR3 is TGTGCCAGCAGCCAAGTGACAGGACAAGCGGTCCCCCTCCACTTT. Translation: CASSQVTGQAVPLHF. J is TRBJ1-6 and V is TRBV3-1 (or the pseudogene TRBV3-2), with a possible D match to TRBD1 (6 bases). V dropped 1 base and J dropped 13 bases, with 17 bases sitting between them. CDR3 length: 15 residues. Germline CDR1 is LGHDT and CDR2 is YNNKEL (reference sequence).

This chain links TRBV15 with TRBJ1-4; D not resolved. In germline, CDR1 is LNHNV, CDR2 YYDKDF (reference sequence). Trimming shortened V by 0 bases and J by 15 bases, and 8 bases separated the two germline ends. CDR3 length: 11 residues. Written as DNA, the CDR3 is TGTGCCACCAGCAGAGATAAGGCGGTGTTTTTT. Translation: CATSRDKAVFF.

This sequence joins TRBV6-6 and TRBJ1-5; the D is unclear. The germline V gene encodes CDR1 MNHNY and CDR2 SVGAGI (reference sequence). V was clipped by 0 bases and J by 3 bases, with 9 bases between them. There are 15 residues in the CDR3. This CDR3 is CASSYSGRLNQPQHF. As DNA, the CDR3 is TGTGCCAGCAGTTACTCGGGGAGGCTCAATCAGCCCCAGCATTTT.

The chain couples TRBV28 to TRBJ1-6; 9 positions agree with TRBD1. The CDR3 has 15 residues. J was trimmed by 9 bases and V by 5 bases; bases with no gene match: 8. Germline V gene sequence: CDR1 MDHEN, CDR2 SYDVKM. CDR3 region: CASSRTRDRVSPLHF. The CDR3, as DNA: TGTGCCAGCAGTCGGACCCGGGACAGGGTTTCACCCCTCCACTTT. Variable domain in full (rest from reference TRBV28 and TRBJ1-6): DVKVTQSSRYLVKRTGEKVFLECVQDMDHENMFWYRQDPGLGLRLIYFSYDVKMKEKGDIPEGYSVSREKKERFSLILESASTNQTSMYLCASSRTRDRVSPLHFGNGTRLTVT.

The V gene is TRBV28, the J gene TRBJ2-7; 7 bases are a match to TRBD1. The trim removed 5 bases at V and 2 bases at J, leaving 6 bases unmatched. The CDR3 consists of 14 residues. Germline V gene sequence: CDR1 MDHEN, CDR2 SYDVKM. The CDR3 loop is CASSTTTGTYEQYV. The CDR3 nucleotides are TGTGCCAGCAGTACAACGACAGGGACCTACGAGCAGTACGTC.

This chain uses TRBV5-5 with TRBJ2-1, with 14 bases identical to TRBD2. Germline V CDR1 and CDR2: SGHKS, YYEKEE (reference sequence). V dropped 2 bases and J dropped 8; count of bases not matched to a gene: 12. The CDR3 spans 18 residues. CDR3 protein: CASSFRLAGGPGSYEQFF. Here the CDR3 DNA reads TGTGCCAGCAGCTTTAGACTAGCGGGAGGGCCCGGGTCATATGAGCAGTTCTTC.

This clone appeared once. The V and J genes are TRBV3-1 (or the pseudogene TRBV3-2) and TRBJ2-3; a weak D match, TRBD2 (6 bases). The CDR3 runs 20 residues. V dropped 2 bases and J dropped 4 bases, with 28 bases sitting between them. The germline V gene encodes CDR1 LGHDT and CDR2 YNNKEL (reference sequence). CDR3 loop: CASSQPARPRRAAPPDTQYF. The CDR3 DNA sequence: TGTGCCAGCAGCCAACCCGCTCGGCCGCGGAGGGCGGCGCCCCCAGATACGCAGTATTTT.

The CDR3 coding sequence is TGTGCCAGCAGTGATCCAGGGGCAAATTCACCCCTCCACTTT. This codes for CASSDPGANSPLHF. The J gene is TRBJ1-6, the V gene TRBV28; tentatively, D is TRBD1 (6 bases). Germline CDR1 and CDR2: MDHEN and SYDVKM. The V end lost 5 bases, the J end lost 7 bases, and 12 bases lay between the germline ends. The CDR3 extends over 14 amino acids.

This chain links TRBV7-2 with TRBJ1-4, with D possibly TRBD1 on 5 matching bases. V was shortened by 5 bases and J by 7 bases, with 14 bases between the two germline ends. The germline V gene encodes CDR1 SGHTA and CDR2 FQGNSA. The CDR3 loop spans 14 amino acids. The CDR3 reads CASSQVAGGEKLFF. In DNA, the CDR3 is TGTGCCAGCAGCCAGGTCGCGGGGGGTGAAAAACTGTTTTTT.

This clone was picked up one time. J is TRBJ1-1 and V is TRBV5-1; D unresolved. CDR1 and CDR2 from the germline V gene are SGHRS and YFSETQ. V was clipped by 1 base and J by 6 bases, with 10 bases between them. This CDR3 spans 13 amino acids. The CDR3 DNA is TGCGCCAGCAGCTTGTTAGTAATAGCTGAAGCTTTCTTT. This codes for CASSLLVIAEAFF.

The chain is built from TRBV2 and TRBJ2-5; D not resolved. With 4 bases removed from V and 5 bases from J, the gap between germline ends came to 14 bases. The CDR3 totals 14 residues. Per germline, CDR1 SNHLY and CDR2 FYNNEI. In DNA form, the CDR3 reads TGTGCCAGCAGTGGGAGACCGATGAGTGAGACCCAGTACTTC. Translation: CASSGRPMSETQYF.

V usage is TRBV28 and J usage is TRBJ1-5; 11 bases map to TRBD1. The CDR3 runs to 15 residues. Germline loops: CDR1 MDHEN, CDR2 SYDVKM. J gave up 7 bases and V 6 bases, and 8 bases lay outside the gene matches. CDR3 DNA sequence: TGTGCCAGCAGGATTTTGGGACAGGGGGGCCAGCCCCAGCATTTT. Translating it yields CASRILGQGGQPQHF.

The V and J genes are TRBV11-2 and TRBJ1-4; TRBD1 aligns across 7 bases. Trimming took 0 bases from V and 8 from J; bases not matched to a gene: 6. CDR1 SGHAT and CDR2 FQNNGV come from the germline V gene. This CDR3 is 15 amino acids long. The CDR3 here is CASSLDQGTAEKLFF. DNA of the CDR3: TGTGCCAGCAGCTTAGATCAGGGGACAGCCGAAAAACTGTTTTTT.

V is TRBV7-8 and J is TRBJ2-7, with D possibly TRBD1 on 5 matching bases. This CDR3 is 14 amino acids long. Germline CDR1 is SGHVS and CDR2 is FQNEAQ. V lost 7 bases to trimming and J lost 5 bases, with 18 bases between them. CDR3 sequence: CASTQGGFGDEQYF. CDR3 in DNA: TGTGCCAGCACCCAGGGTGGTTTCGGAGACGAGCAGTACTTC.

This clone was observed once. CDR3 DNA: TGTGCCAGCAGTTTGGGCTCGGGAGCTTACTACGAGCAGTACTTC. Its protein product is CASSLGSGAYYEQYF. The V gene is TRBV28, the J gene TRBJ2-7, with TRBD2 as a possible D gene (6 bases). Germline CDR1 is MDHEN and CDR2 is SYDVKM. CDR3 length equals 15 residues. The V gene lost 3 bases and the J gene lost 3 bases, with 15 bases spanning the gap.

The V gene is TRBV5-1, the J gene TRBJ2-2; tentatively, D is TRBD2 (5 bases). The CDR3 length is 17 residues. Germline V CDR1 and CDR2: SGHRS, YFSETQ. Trimming left V 5 bases short and J 1 base short, with 18 bases between. CDR3 amino acids: CASRVNSELRNTGELFF. CDR3 nucleotide sequence: TGCGCCAGCAGAGTGAATAGCGAACTAAGGAACACCGGGGAGCTGTTTTTT.